Here is one TCR beta chain with its context. Its antigen is as yet unknown. Use of 60 Vbeta and 13 Jbeta primers characterized the PCR. Profiling relied on immunoSEQ multiplex PCR, and the TCRdb table lists in-frame clones only, not all of them. The table lists 100,000 to 150,000 clones, about 80% of them singletons. The sample originates from a study of cytomegalovirus exposure and HLA in healthy donors. Study-wide results and limits: Per a prior analysis, the majority of TCR beta V segments were productive roughly 87% or roughly 30% of the time.

The CDR3 loop spans 14 amino acids. Germline V gene lookup returns CDR1 MNHEY and CDR2 SVGAGI. V lost 6 bases and J lost 0, with 11 bases in between. This clonotype originated in a female donor in good health and CMV-seropositive. The sequencing input was PBMCs. The chain combines TRBV6-5 with TRBJ1-1; D unresolved. CDR3 loop: CASSPRPLNTEAFF. CDR3 nucleotide sequence: TGTGCCAGCAGCCCCAGGCCGTTGAACACTGAAGCTTTCTTT.